These T cell receptor beta chains were read from a single sample in a study of T-cell reconstitution after alpha-beta-depleted transplantation in children. Each CDR3 protein gets one entry after TCRdb re-called the PCR reads with MiXCR. The sample records 600,000 to 800,000 distinct CDR3 sequences, 13% being singletons. This specimen consisted of PBMCs, obtained before TCRalphabeta/CD19-depleted stem cell transplant. The receptor source for this set is a girl aged 2 to 9 with congenital amegakaryocytic thrombocytopenia, due to receive a stem cell transplant. The CDR3 runs from the conserved cysteine through the conserved F or W.

J gene: TRBJ1-2
V gene: TRBV29-1
CDR3 protein: CSVAVGYTF

J gene: TRBJ2-7
V gene: TRBV28
CDR3 protein: CASRLGRRGYEQYF

J gene: TRBJ2-3
V gene: TRBV5-1
CDR3 protein: CASSTPGTSGRSYGDTQYF

J gene: TRBJ1-1
V gene: TRBV4-2
CDR3 protein: CASSQNVGPTEAFF

J gene: TRBJ2-1
V gene: TRBV14
CDR3 protein: CASSLIGLAEEQFF

J gene: TRBJ1-5
V gene: TRBV12-3/TRBV12-4
CDR3 protein: CASSQLGTPNQPQHF

J gene: TRBJ2-1
V gene: TRBV25-1
CDR3 protein: CASSDVLAGDEQFF

J gene: TRBJ2-3
V gene: TRBV10-2
CDR3 protein: CASSEASGTDTQYF

J gene: TRBJ2-1
V gene: TRBV3-1
CDR3 protein: CASSPSSSGLGNEQFF

J gene: TRBJ1-1
V gene: TRBV15
CDR3 protein: CATSRGFAPSEAFF

J gene: TRBJ2-1
V gene: TRBV7-6
CDR3 protein: CASSSLTSIDEQFF

J gene: TRBJ2-3
V gene: TRBV30
CDR3 protein: CAWSPPGLETDTQYF

J gene: TRBJ2-6
V gene: TRBV5-1
CDR3 protein: CASSAGGQTVSGANVLTF

J gene: TRBJ2-7
V gene: TRBV7-9
CDR3 protein: CASDYQSASSYEQYF

J gene: TRBJ2-7
V gene: TRBV28
CDR3 protein: CASIAFGTYEQYF

J gene: TRBJ2-3
V gene: TRBV5-1
CDR3 protein: CASKRPSSRTDTPYF

J gene: TRBJ2-1
V gene: TRBV5-1
CDR3 protein: CASSLVFGGRHNEQFF

J gene: TRBJ2-3
V gene: TRBV28
CDR3 protein: CASSPSVSTDTQYF

J gene: TRBJ1-5
V gene: TRBV4-1
CDR3 protein: CASSQENGDTNQPQHF

J gene: TRBJ2-7
V gene: TRBV5-1
CDR3 protein: CASSLRPGGRGYEQYF

J gene: TRBJ2-2
V gene: TRBV7-7
CDR3 protein: CASSQGTSGRVGTGELFF

J gene: TRBJ2-1
V gene: TRBV10-3
CDR3 protein: CAISDPSTSGRKYVDNEQFF

J gene: TRBJ1-6
V gene: TRBV20-1
CDR3 protein: CSARALQRNNSPLHF

J gene: TRBJ1-2
V gene: TRBV30
CDR3 protein: CACPTPAGGYTF

J gene: TRBJ1-2
V gene: TRBV7-2
CDR3 protein: CASRLTGGFDGYTF

J gene: TRBJ1-2
V gene: TRBV6-5
CDR3 protein: CAARRQEGYGYTF

J gene: TRBJ1-2
V gene: TRBV6-5
CDR3 protein: CASSYLVGGKERNYGYTF

J gene: TRBJ2-1
V gene: TRBV5-1
CDR3 protein: CASSFRFPYNEQFF